This entry is about one T cell receptor beta chain. Its antigen remains unknown. Germline V lookup: CDR1 SGHNT, CDR2 YENEEA. CDR3 length equals 17 residues. After removal of 5 bases from V and 0 bases from J, the junction contained 2 bases not matched to a gene. Repertoires were generated with immunoSEQ multiplex PCR, while TCRdb's copy carries only in-frame clones and drops some. Of about 980,000 clones listed, 76% are singletons. The data derive from a study of shared clonotypes between healthy human individuals. Whole-study context: Used for every donor were three CD4 naive, three CD4 memory, two CD8 naive and one CD8 memory plate. Overall study findings and caveats: Generally, naive subsets (rather than memory subsets) showed larger estimated richness. Generation probability values for non-shared clonotypes were lower than those for clonotypes shared by all four donors. Naive CD4 clonotypes overlapped across a few donors at roughly 5.1%.

The receptor's source is a young man in good health. The chain carries TRBV11-3 and TRBJ2-3, with 16 nucleotides matching TRBD2. The sample consisted of memory CD4+ T cells sorted from blood. Subset of the sample: CD45RA-negative fraction. CDR3 sequence (DNA): TGTGCCAGCAGCCAGGGACTAGCGGGGGGGAGCACAGATACGCAGTATTTT. It translates to CASSQGLAGGSTDTQYF. The entire variable domain, with the rest obtained from reference TRBV11-3 and TRBJ2-3, is as follows: EAGVVQSPRYKIIEKKQPVAFWCNPISGHNTLYWYLQNLGQGPELLIRYENEEAVDDSQLPKDRFSAERLKGVDSTLKIQPAELGDSAVYLCASSQGLAGGSTDTQYFGPGTRLTVL.